The 7 T cell receptor beta chains listed next were all sequenced from one sample in a study of preoperative IRX-2 immunotherapy in early breast cancer. Treatment in this sample: preoperative locoregional IRX-2 cytokine immunotherapy. The table came from immunoSEQ multiplex PCR; TCRdb's copy has only in-frame clones and leaves some out. Here the sample spans around 40,000 clones, over 85% being singletons. The sequenced sample was tumor tissue, obtained after IRX-2 immunotherapy. These receptors came from a human donor with breast cancer.

The chain combines TRBV6-6 with TRBJ2-2, with D unresolved. CDR1 and CDR2 from the germline V gene are MNHNY and SVGAGI (reference sequence). The CDR3 contains 14 residues. The V and J ends lost 5 bases and 1 base respectively, with 8 bases between them. This chain's CDR3 is CASSPQLNTGELFF. CDR3 nucleotides: TGTGCCAGCAGTCCCCAGCTGAACACCGGGGAGCTGTTTTTT.

The chain uses TRBV28 and TRBJ1-5, with TRBD1 identical over 7 bases. This CDR3 has 12 amino acids. CDR1 is MDHEN, CDR2 SYDVKM, per germline. V was clipped by 10 bases and J by 7 bases; unmatched bases: 7. CDR3 region: CATDGTAQPQHF. CDR3 sequence (DNA): TGTGCCACCGACGGGACAGCCCAGCCCCAGCATTTT. The variable domain in full, completed from reference TRBV28 and TRBJ1-5, reads DVKVTQSSRYLVKRTGEKVFLECVQDMDHENMFWYRQDPGLGLRLIYFSYDVKMKEKGDIPEGYSVSREKKERFSLILESASTNQTSMYLCATDGTAQPQHFGDGTRLSIL.

This clone was counted once. The rearrangement joins TRBV7-9 to TRBJ1-5, with D maybe TRBD1 (5 bases). Per germline, CDR1 SEHNR and CDR2 FQNEAQ (reference sequence). Trimming stripped 7 bases from V and 2 bases from J, with 15 bases between. This CDR3 spans 15 amino acids. CDR3: CASTAGQGGNQPQHF. The CDR3, as DNA: TGTGCCAGCACCGCGGGGCAGGGAGGCAATCAGCCCCAGCATTTT.

The rearrangement joins TRBV13 to TRBJ1-3; D is perhaps TRBD1 (5 bases). The germline V gene has CDR1 PRHDT and CDR2 FYEKMQ (reference sequence). The V end was cut by 0 bases, the J end by 0 bases, with 12 bases between. The CDR3 runs to 17 residues. CDR3 region: CASSLGLGGSSGNTIYF. The CDR3 DNA sequence: TGTGCCAGCAGCTTAGGCCTGGGGGGTAGCTCTGGAAACACCATATATTTT.

This rearrangement joins TRBV5-4 to TRBJ1-3; possible D gene TRBD1, 5 bases. Germline-derived CDR1 and CDR2 are SGHNT and YYREEE (reference sequence). This CDR3 spans 15 amino acids. The V end lost 4 bases, the J end lost 0 bases, and 11 bases lay between the germline ends. In DNA form, the CDR3 reads TGTGCCAGCAGCAAGGGACCGAACTCTGGAAACACCATATATTTT. This sequence encodes CASSKGPNSGNTIYF.

The V call is TRBV19, the J call TRBJ1-2; a weak D match, TRBD1 (5 bases). This CDR3 has 14 residues. Germline V gene sequence: CDR1 LNHDA, CDR2 SQIVND (reference sequence). Trimming left V 5 bases short and J 2 bases short, with 12 bases between. CDR3 protein: CASSVARANYGYTF. CDR3 DNA sequence: TGTGCCAGTAGTGTGGCCAGGGCGAACTATGGCTACACCTTC.

This clone was counted a single time. V gene TRBV7-8 combines with J gene TRBJ1-2; D call uncertain. This CDR3 spans 15 amino acids. V lost 2 bases to trimming and J lost 7 bases, with 17 bases between them. Germline V gene lookup returns CDR1 SGHVS and CDR2 FQNEAQ. The CDR3 spells CASSLRWTQEGGYTF. CDR3 nucleotide sequence: TGTGCCAGCAGCTTACGATGGACGCAAGAGGGTGGCTACACCTTC.